Listed below are T cell receptor beta chains from one sample, sequenced in a study of T cell changes during pregnancy in multiple sclerosis. The method was immunoSEQ multiplex PCR; TCRdb's version includes in-frame clones alone and lacks a portion of them. The sample has 65,000 to 85,000 clones, 85% to 95% seen once. The input for sequencing was peripheral blood, taken in the second trimester of pregnancy. Receptor source: a female donor in good health, enrolled as a control in a pregnancy study. Both conserved end residues are part of each CDR3. Fields, in order: J gene, clone size, D gene, V gene, CDR3 protein, CDR3 DNA. A D gene is named only where the DNA matches it firmly. Clone sizes are given selectively: once, few, many, or a class where the clone is expanded.

TRBJ2-7,-,-,TRBV11-2,CASSLWGQDLEF,TGTGCCAGCAGCTTATGGGGGCAGGACCTTGAATTC
TRBJ2-1,-,TRBD2,TRBV6-1,CASSGGLAAAYNEQFF,TGTGCCAGCAGTGGGGGACTAGCGGCCGCCTACAATGAGCAGTTCTTC
TRBJ2-7,-,TRBD1,TRBV6-5,CASSYTRQGYEQYF,TGTGCCAGCAGTTACACCCGACAGGGGTACGAGCAGTACTTC
TRBJ2-5,-,-,TRBV11-2,CASSLGQTQETQYF,TGTGCCAGCAGCTTAGGGCAAACCCAAGAGACCCAGTACTTC
TRBJ1-1,-,-,TRBV4-1,CASSQAPDSNTEAFF,TGCGCCAGCAGCCAAGCCCCGGACAGCAACACTGAAGCTTTCTTT
TRBJ2-7,-,-,TRBV4-1,CASSAGPGFKREQYF,TGCGCCAGCAGCGCCGGTCCCGGTTTTAAACGTGAGCAGTACTTC
TRBJ2-3,-,TRBD2,TRBV5-4,CASSIGLAGERNTQYF,TGTGCCAGCAGTATTGGACTAGCGGGAGAACGAAATACGCAGTATTTT
TRBJ1-2,once,-,TRBV6-1,CASSEAEGSYGYTF,TGTGCCAGCAGTGAAGCGGAGGGGAGCTATGGCTACACCTTC
TRBJ2-5,-,TRBD1,TRBV5-1,CASSRGTAEETQYF,TGCGCCAGCAGCCGAGGGACAGCAGAAGAGACCCAGTACTTC
TRBJ2-4,-,-,TRBV5-8,CASSSSPNIQYF,TGTGCCAGCAGCTCTTCCCCTAACATTCAGTACTTC
TRBJ1-3,-,-,TRBV5-4,CASSLNSGGNTIYF,TGTGCCAGCAGCTTGAATTCCGGTGGAAACACCATATATTTT
TRBJ2-6,once,TRBD1,TRBV19,CASSIKGASGANVLTF,TGTGCCAGTAGTATTAAGGGGGCTTCCGGGGCCAACGTCCTGACTTTC
TRBJ1-1,-,-,TRBV5-1,CASSPAPGSFTEAFF,TGCGCCAGCAGCCCGGCCCCCGGGTCCTTCACTGAAGCTTTCTTT
TRBJ2-7,once,-,TRBV5-1,CASRLDYVQYF,TGCGCCAGCAGACTGGACTACGTGCAGTACTTC
TRBJ2-3,-,TRBD2,TRBV28,CASSLVRGAGSTDTQYF,TGTGCCAGCAGTTTGGTCCGCGGAGCGGGGAGCACAGATACGCAGTATTTT
TRBJ2-3,-,-,TRBV7-9,CASSWAGTDTQYF,TGTGCCAGCAGCTGGGCAGGTACAGATACGCAGTATTTT
TRBJ2-3,-,-,TRBV18,CASSLGPGDTQYF,TGTGCCAGCTCACTGGGTCCCGGGGATACGCAGTATTTT
TRBJ2-7,-,-,TRBV16,CASSQPPAGEQYF,TGTGCCAGCAGCCAACCCCCTGCGGGCGAGCAGTACTTC
TRBJ1-6,-,TRBD1,TRBV2,CASEGQYNSPLHF,TGTGCCAGCGAGGGACAGTATAATTCACCCCTCCACTTT
TRBJ2-7,-,TRBD1,TRBV27,CASRTVGTASYEQYF,TGTGCCAGCAGGACCGTAGGGACAGCTTCCTACGAGCAGTACTTC
TRBJ2-7,-,TRBD1,TRBV7-2,CASSPIQTGGYEQYF,TGTGCCAGCAGCCCTATTCAAACAGGGGGCTACGAGCAGTACTTC
TRBJ2-7,-,TRBD1,TRBV7-2,CASSSTGAPTYEQYF,TGTGCCAGCAGCTCCACAGGGGCCCCTACCTACGAGCAGTACTTC
TRBJ2-5,-,-,TRBV5-1,CASSPGRASDYKETQYF,TGCGCCAGCAGCCCCGGGCGGGCTAGCGATTATAAAGAGACCCAGTACTTC
TRBJ2-7,-,-,TRBV5-1,CASSITGTAQYF,TGCGCCAGCAGCATAACAGGGACGGCGCAGTACTTC
TRBJ2-3,-,TRBD2,TRBV9,CASSAGLAGGLDTQYF,TGTGCCAGCAGCGCAGGACTAGCGGGAGGGTTGGATACGCAGTATTTT
TRBJ1-1,-,-,TRBV28,CASSLGRGNTEAFF,TGTGCCAGCAGCCTTGGCAGGGGGAACACTGAAGCTTTCTTT
TRBJ2-5,-,-,TRBV5-1,CASSTTASRGQETQYF,TGCGCCAGCAGTACGACAGCGAGCAGAGGACAAGAGACCCAGTACTTC
TRBJ2-3,-,TRBD2,TRBV11-2,CASSFSPTSADTQYF,TGTGCCAGCAGCTTCTCCCCTACTAGCGCAGATACGCAGTATTTT
TRBJ2-2,-,TRBD2,TRBV5-1,CASSPGTSGKTGELFF,TGCGCCAGCAGCCCCGGGACTAGCGGGAAAACCGGGGAGCTGTTTTTT
TRBJ2-3,-,TRBD2,TRBV18,CASSPRAVRERTDTQYF,TGTGCCAGCTCACCACGGGCGGTGCGGGAGCGGACAGATACGCAGTATTTT
TRBJ2-3,-,-,TRBV5-1,CASSFGFGSTDTQYF,TGCGCCAGCAGCTTCGGGTTCGGAAGCACAGATACGCAGTATTTT
TRBJ2-1,-,-,TRBV11-3,CASSLYRANEQFF,TGTGCCAGCAGCTTATACAGGGCAAATGAGCAGTTCTTC
TRBJ2-7,-,TRBD1,TRBV6-6,CASRTGDPYEQYF,TGTGCCAGCAGGACAGGGGACCCCTACGAGCAGTACTTC
TRBJ2-1,-,TRBD1,TRBV15,CATSRDRQGWGSDYNEQFF,TGTGCCACCAGCAGAGATCGACAGGGGTGGGGTAGTGATTACAATGAGCAGTTCTTC
TRBJ2-1,-,-,TRBV18,CASSPQEAGANEQFF,TGTGCCAGCTCACCACAGGAGGCAGGAGCCAATGAGCAGTTCTTC
TRBJ1-3,-,TRBD1,TRBV28,CASSLRGQGARNTIYF,TGTGCCAGCAGTTTACGTGGGCAGGGGGCAAGAAACACCATATATTTT
TRBJ2-5,once,-,TRBV7-9,CASSPRDTPTQYF,TGTGCCAGCAGCCCCCGGGACACCCCAACCCAGTACTTC